This TCR beta chain was observed in a study of OX40 agonist ivuxolimab in advanced cancers. Study background: Patient treatment consisted of intravenous ivuxolimab administration every 2 weeks at 0.01 to 10 mg/kg. Findings and limits, study-wide: Patients with a partial response at 0.1-3.0 mg/kg had among the lowest clonal expansion.

The table came from immunoSEQ multiplex PCR; TCRdb's copy has only in-frame clones and leaves some out. The sample includes over 55,000 clones, around 82% of them seen just once. In this sample, this clone turned up many times. Its antigen is still unknown. V lost 3 bases, J lost 0 bases, and 9 bases lay in between. The CDR3 runs 15 residues. Per the germline V gene, CDR1 is LGHNA and CDR2 is YNFKEQ. The sample in question was CD4+ or CD8+ T cells sorted from blood, obtained in a trial of the OX40 agonist ivuxolimab. The J gene is TRBJ1-3, the V gene TRBV4-2; D ambiguous. The receptor was isolated from an adult with an advanced solid tumor such as melanoma, head and neck, liver or kidney cancer. The CDR3 sequence is CASSQGKSSGNTIYF. Written as DNA, the CDR3 is TGTGCCAGCAGCCAGGGGAAGTCCTCTGGAAACACCATATATTTT.